The sequence of this T cell receptor (beta chain) was determined in a study of T cell responses to AZD1222 COVID-19 vaccine (dated by TCRdb to 2020 to 2023). For the study in its entirety: AZD1222 recipients whose second dose came at about 4 weeks and those whose second dose came at about 12 weeks were combined into one group, since spike-specific TCR depth and breadth did not differ between the two schedules. A total of 233 trial participants underwent TCR sequencing, of whom about 200 received two doses of AZD1222 and about 25 received two doses of the MenACWY control vaccine. Trial participants were enrolled by age into subgroups of 18-55, 56-69 and 70-plus years, and around 140, 26 and 57 TCR-sequenced participants, respectively, were included in these subgroups. Overall study results and their limits: No day 14 peak-response samples were available, so repertoires were characterized only after the peak T cell response. CD4 TCRs associated with the vaccine covered the entire spike protein, and the dominant responses were in regions 160-218 and 743-854. A significant rise in spike-specific TCR breadth and depth was observed after two AZD1222 doses relative to day 0 and relative to MenACWY recipients. Conclusions about previously exposed vaccinees were limited because only six or seven AZD1222 recipients were SARS-CoV-2 seropositive at baseline. Participants were mostly white British, with more females than males. The authors suggested clonal diversity may have been underestimated. In the small 56-69-year group, the increase in depth fell short of significance, most likely because of low power. Nearly half of unique spike-specific TCRs reportedly recognized epitopes outside regions mutated in the B.1.351 and B.1.1.7 variants.

The CDR3 sequence holds 14 residues, the cysteine and phenylalanine included. Solely the CDR3 DNA is kept, with 42 bases framed from the first base. V gives up 4 bases and J gives up 0 bases, and the segment between their germline ends measures 9 bases. The germline V gene (reference sequence) yields SGHAT for CDR1 and FQDESV for CDR2. Comments on this clone: No cognate antigen has been identified for it. Nothing much larger sits one base from this clone, and base qualities are not available.

The CDR3 regions of human TCRbeta chains were analyzed by immunosequencing. The paper's data handling went like this. Repertoire TCRs were matched against a reference library of SARS-CoV-2-specific TCRs generated with the MIRA antigen-specificity platform. Breadth meant the fraction of unique TCRs that were SARS-CoV-2-associated, whereas depth meant the fraction of total T cells that were SARS-CoV-2-associated. Using the MIRA data, every spike-specific TCR was mapped to the spike region that the TCR reacted to and assigned to either a CD4 or a CD8 class. Log10-transformed breadth and depth values were compared by one-way ANOVA with Sidak's multiple comparisons tests. In TCRdb, the immuneACCESS table is reduced to in-frame sequences with V and J assigned. These tables do not hold every clone; where another copy was compared, an unresolved V gene accounts for under half, and the others remain unexplained. V and J calls and clone size are copied from that table; D and trimming were computed from the DNA. The sample table lists around 97,000 clones, 88% of them with a count of one. Clones ranked in the top ten supply roughly 20% of the sample.

The label giving this sample's time point can be read as: baseline before first vaccination. Vaccinee samples were obtained from the UK trials COV001 and COV002, which included a single-blind randomized controlled phase 2/3 trial of AZD1222 (ChAdOx1 nCoV-19) in healthy adults. Trial participant PBMC samples were collected at day 0 and day 28 after the second dose for TCRbeta chain sequencing. The material was peripheral blood, obtained on day 0 of AZD1222 vaccination. Recombination joined TRBV11-1 with TRBJ1-1, with the D gene call left open. The source of this sequence is an adult in good health. CDR3 loop: CASSSFGLNTEAFF. The bases read TGTGCCAGCAGCTCGTTCGGATTGAACACTGAAGCTTTCTTT.